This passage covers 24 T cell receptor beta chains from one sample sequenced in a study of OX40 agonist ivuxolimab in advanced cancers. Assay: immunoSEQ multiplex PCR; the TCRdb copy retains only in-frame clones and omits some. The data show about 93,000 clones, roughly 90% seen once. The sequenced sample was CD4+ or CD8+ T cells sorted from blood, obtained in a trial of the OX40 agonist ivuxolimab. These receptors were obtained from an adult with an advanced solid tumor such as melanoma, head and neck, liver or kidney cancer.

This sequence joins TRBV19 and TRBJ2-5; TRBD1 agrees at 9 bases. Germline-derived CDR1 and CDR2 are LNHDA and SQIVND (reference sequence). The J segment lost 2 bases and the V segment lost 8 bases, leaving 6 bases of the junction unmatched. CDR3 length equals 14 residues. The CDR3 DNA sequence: TGTGCCAGTGGGACAGGGAGCCTTCAAGAGACCCAGTACTTC. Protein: CASGTGSLQETQYF.

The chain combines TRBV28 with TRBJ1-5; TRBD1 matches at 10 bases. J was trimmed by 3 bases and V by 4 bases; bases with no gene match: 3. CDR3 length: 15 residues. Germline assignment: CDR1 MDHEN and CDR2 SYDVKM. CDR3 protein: CASSSGQGNNQPQHF. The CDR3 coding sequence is TGTGCCAGCAGTTCGGGACAGGGGAACAATCAGCCCCAGCATTTT.

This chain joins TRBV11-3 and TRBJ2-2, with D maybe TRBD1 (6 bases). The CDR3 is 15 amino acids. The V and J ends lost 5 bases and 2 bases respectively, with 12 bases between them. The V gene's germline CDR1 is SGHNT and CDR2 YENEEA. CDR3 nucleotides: TGTGCCAGCAGCCCGGACAGACAAAACACCGGGGAGCTGTTTTTT. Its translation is CASSPDRQNTGELFF.

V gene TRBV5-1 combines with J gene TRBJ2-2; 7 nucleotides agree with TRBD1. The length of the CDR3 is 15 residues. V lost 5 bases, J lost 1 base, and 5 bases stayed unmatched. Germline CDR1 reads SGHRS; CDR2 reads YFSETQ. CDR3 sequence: CASSPGTENTGELFF. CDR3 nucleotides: TGCGCCAGCAGTCCCGGGACAGAGAACACCGGGGAGCTGTTTTTT.

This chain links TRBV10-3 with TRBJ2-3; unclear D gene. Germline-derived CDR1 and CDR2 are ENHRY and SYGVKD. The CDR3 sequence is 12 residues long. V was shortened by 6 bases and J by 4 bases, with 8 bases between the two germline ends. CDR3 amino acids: CAISGEADTQYF. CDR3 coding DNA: TGTGCCATCAGCGGTGAGGCAGATACGCAGTATTTT.

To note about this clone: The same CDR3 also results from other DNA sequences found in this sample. The CDR3 DNA sequence: TGCGCCAGCAGCTTGGCGGGCTCTGGAAACACCATATATTTT. Protein: CASSLAGSGNTIYF. The rearrangement joins TRBV5-1 to TRBJ1-3; D unresolved. There are 14 residues in the CDR3. Germline V gene data show CDR1 as SGHRS and CDR2 as YFSETQ. V was pared by 0 bases and J by 0 bases, with 4 bases between.

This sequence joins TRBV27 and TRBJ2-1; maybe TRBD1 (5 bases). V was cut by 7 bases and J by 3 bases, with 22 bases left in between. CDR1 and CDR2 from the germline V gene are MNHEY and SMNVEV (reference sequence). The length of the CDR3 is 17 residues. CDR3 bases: TGTGCCAGCACCGCCAGGGCAAGTTATAGCCTCTACAATGAGCAGTTCTTC. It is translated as CASTARASYSLYNEQFF.

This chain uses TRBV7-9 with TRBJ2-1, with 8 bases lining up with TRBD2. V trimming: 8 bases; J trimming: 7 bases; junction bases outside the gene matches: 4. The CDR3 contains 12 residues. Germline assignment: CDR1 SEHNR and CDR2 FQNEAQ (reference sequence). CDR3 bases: TGTGCCAGCTCCAGCGGGAGTAATGAGCAGTTCTTC. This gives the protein CASSSGSNEQFF.

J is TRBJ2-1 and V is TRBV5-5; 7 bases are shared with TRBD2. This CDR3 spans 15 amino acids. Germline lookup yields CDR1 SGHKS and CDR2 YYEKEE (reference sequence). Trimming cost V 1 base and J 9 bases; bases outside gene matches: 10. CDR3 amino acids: CASSLWAGEMGEQFF. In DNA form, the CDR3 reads TGTGCCAGCAGCTTGTGGGCGGGAGAGATGGGTGAGCAGTTCTTC.

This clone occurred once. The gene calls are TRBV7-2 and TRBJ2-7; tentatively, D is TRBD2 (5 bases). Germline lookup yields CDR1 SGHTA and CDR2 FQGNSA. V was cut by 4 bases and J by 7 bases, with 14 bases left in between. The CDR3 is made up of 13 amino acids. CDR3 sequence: CASSSTWSGEQYF. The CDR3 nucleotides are TGTGCCAGCAGCTCGACTTGGTCGGGGGAGCAGTACTTC.

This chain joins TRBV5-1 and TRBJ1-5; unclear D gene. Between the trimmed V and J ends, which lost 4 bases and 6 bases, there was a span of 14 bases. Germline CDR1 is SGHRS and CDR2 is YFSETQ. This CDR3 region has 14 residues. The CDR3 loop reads CASSPTGESQPQHF. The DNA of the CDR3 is TGCGCCAGCAGCCCCACCGGGGAGAGTCAGCCCCAGCATTTT.

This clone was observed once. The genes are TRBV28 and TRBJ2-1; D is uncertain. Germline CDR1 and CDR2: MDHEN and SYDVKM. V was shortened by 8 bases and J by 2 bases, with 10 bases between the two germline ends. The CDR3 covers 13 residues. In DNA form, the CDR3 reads TGTGCCAGCGGACCAGCCACCTACAATGAGCAGTTCTTC. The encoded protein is CASGPATYNEQFF.

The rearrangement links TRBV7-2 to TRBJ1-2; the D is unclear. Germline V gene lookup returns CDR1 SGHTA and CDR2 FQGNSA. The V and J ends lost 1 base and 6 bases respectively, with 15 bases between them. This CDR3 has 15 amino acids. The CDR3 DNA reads TGTGCCAGCAGCTTAGGAATCGTGGGCAGCCATGGCTACACCTTC. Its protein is CASSLGIVGSHGYTF.

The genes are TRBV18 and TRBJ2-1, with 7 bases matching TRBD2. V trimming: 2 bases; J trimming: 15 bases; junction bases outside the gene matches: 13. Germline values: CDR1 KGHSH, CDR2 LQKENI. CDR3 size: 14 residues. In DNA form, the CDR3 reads TGTGCCAGCTCACCAGAAGGCGGGAGTTGGGGACTGTTCTTC. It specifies CASSPEGGSWGLFF.

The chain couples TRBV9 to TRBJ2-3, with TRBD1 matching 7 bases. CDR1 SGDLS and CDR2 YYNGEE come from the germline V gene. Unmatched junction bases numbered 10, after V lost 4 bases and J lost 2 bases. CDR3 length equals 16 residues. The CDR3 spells CASSPGQMVNTDTQYF. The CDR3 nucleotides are TGTGCCAGCAGCCCGGGACAGATGGTGAACACAGATACGCAGTATTTT.

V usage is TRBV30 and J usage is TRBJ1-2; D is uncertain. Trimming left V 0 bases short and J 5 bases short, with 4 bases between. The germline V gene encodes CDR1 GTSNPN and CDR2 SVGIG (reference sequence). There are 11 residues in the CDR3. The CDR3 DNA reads TGTGCCTGGAGTGTAGATTATGGCTACACCTTC. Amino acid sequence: CAWSVDYGYTF.

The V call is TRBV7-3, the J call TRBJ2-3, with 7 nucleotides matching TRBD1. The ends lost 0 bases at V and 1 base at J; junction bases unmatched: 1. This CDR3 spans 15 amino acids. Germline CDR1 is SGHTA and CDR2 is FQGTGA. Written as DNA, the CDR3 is TGTGCCAGCAGCTTAACCGGGACAGGCACAGATACGCAGTATTTT. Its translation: CASSLTGTGTDTQYF.

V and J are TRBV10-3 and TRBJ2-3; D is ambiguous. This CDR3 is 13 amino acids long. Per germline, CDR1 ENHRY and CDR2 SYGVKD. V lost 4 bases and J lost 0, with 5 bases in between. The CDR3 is CAISVYSTDTQYF. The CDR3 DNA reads TGTGCCATCAGTGTATACAGCACAGATACGCAGTATTTT.

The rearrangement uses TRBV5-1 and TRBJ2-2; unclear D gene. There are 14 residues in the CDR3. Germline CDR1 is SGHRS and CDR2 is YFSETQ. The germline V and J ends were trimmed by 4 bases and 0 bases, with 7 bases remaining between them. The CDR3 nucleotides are TGCGCCAGCAGCCTGGGGTCGAACACCGGGGAGCTGTTTTTT. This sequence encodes CASSLGSNTGELFF.

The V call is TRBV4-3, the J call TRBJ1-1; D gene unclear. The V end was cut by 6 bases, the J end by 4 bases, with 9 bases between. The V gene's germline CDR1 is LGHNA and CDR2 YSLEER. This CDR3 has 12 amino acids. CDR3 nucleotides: TGCGCCAGCAGGGGCGACGGCACTGAAGCTTTCTTT. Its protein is CASRGDGTEAFF.

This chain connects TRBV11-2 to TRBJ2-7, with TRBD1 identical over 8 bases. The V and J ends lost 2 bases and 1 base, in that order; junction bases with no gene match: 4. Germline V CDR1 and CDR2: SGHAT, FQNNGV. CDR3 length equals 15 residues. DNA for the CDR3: TGTGCCAGCAGCTTACTCGGACAGGGTTCCTACGAGCAGTACTTC. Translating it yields CASSLLGQGSYEQYF.

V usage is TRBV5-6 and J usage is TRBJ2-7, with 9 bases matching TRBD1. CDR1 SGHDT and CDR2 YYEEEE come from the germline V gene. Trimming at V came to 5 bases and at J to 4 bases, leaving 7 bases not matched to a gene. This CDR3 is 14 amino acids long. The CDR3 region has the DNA TGTGCCAGCAGGGGACAGGGAAGGAGTTACGAGCAGTACTTC. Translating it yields CASRGQGRSYEQYF.

This chain's CDR3 is CASSFGLAGSQETQYF. In nucleotides, the CDR3 is TGTGCCAGCAGCTTCGGACTAGCGGGATCCCAAGAGACCCAGTACTTC. This chain uses TRBV9 with TRBJ2-5; TRBD2 matches 12 bases. Germline CDR1 reads SGDLS; CDR2 reads YYNGEE. The junction had 5 bases not matched to a gene; V was cut back by 4 bases and J by 1 base. This CDR3 is built from 16 residues. Supplemented by reference TRBV9 and TRBJ2-5, the full variable domain reads DSGVTQTPKHLITATGQRVTLRCSPRSGDLSVYWYQQSLDQGLQFLIQYYNGEERAKGNILERFSAQQFPDLHSELNLSSLELGDSALYFCASSFGLAGSQETQYFGPGTRLLVL.

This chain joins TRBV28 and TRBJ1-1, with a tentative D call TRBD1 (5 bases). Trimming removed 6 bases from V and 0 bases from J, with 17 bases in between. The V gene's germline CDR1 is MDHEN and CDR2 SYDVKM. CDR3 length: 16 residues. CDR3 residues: CASSRPGLPLNTEAFF. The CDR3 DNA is TGTGCCAGCAGCCGGCCGGGACTCCCTTTGAACACTGAAGCTTTCTTT.